Listed here are 9 T cell receptor beta chains from one sample, sequenced in a study of OX40 agonist ivuxolimab in advanced cancers. TCRdb keeps only in-frame clones here, not all; method: immunoSEQ multiplex PCR. The sample shows roughly 80,000 clones, 85% of them seen only once. The sample consisted of CD4+ or CD8+ T cells sorted from blood, taken in a trial of the OX40 agonist ivuxolimab. Every receptor here comes from an adult with an advanced solid tumor such as melanoma, head and neck, liver or kidney cancer.

This clone has just one count. The chain links TRBV7-2 to TRBJ2-3, with 10 bases fitting TRBD2. The germline V gene encodes CDR1 SGHTA and CDR2 FQGNSA. This CDR3 is 15 amino acids long. V lost 2 bases and J lost 4; bases outside the gene matches: 3. The CDR3 loop reads CASSLLAGVADTQYF. The CDR3 bases are TGTGCCAGCAGCTTACTAGCGGGGGTAGCAGATACGCAGTATTTT.

This sequence joins TRBV4-1 and TRBJ2-7, with 9 bases matching TRBD1. CDR1 and CDR2 from the germline V gene are MGHRA and YSYEKL. The J segment lost 6 bases and the V segment lost 0 bases, leaving 12 bases of the junction unmatched. CDR3 length: 17 residues. CDR3 loop: CASSQELGTGSLSEQYF. The CDR3 bases are TGCGCCAGCAGCCAAGAATTGGGGACAGGGTCATTAAGCGAGCAGTACTTC.

The chain uses TRBV7-2 and TRBJ2-2; D gene ambiguous. Germline V gene lookup returns CDR1 SGHTA and CDR2 FQGNSA. V shed 1 base and J shed 8 bases, with 11 bases lying between them. This CDR3 region has 14 residues. The CDR3 sequence: CASSLGLIGGELFF. The CDR3 coding sequence is TGTGCCAGCAGCTTAGGTCTCATCGGGGGGGAGCTGTTTTTT. Full variable domain (missing parts from reference TRBV7-2 and TRBJ2-2): GAGVSQSPSNKVTEKGKDVELRCDPISGHTALYWYRQSLGQGLEFLIYFQGNSAPDKSGLPSDRFSAERTGGSVSTLTIQRTQQEDSAVYLCASSLGLIGGELFFGEGSRLTVL.

About this clone: At one of its ends the junction is not consistent with the germline gene, which may arise from a read error. The chain links TRBV7-9 to TRBJ2-7; tentative D call: TRBD2 (5 bases). CDR3 size: 11 residues. Germline V gene sequence: CDR1 SEHNR, CDR2 FQNEAQ (reference sequence). The CDR3 loop is CPSSFQREQYF. CDR3 coding DNA: TGTCCCAGCAGCTTTCAGCGGGAGCAGTACTTC. Full variable domain (remainder filled in from reference TRBV7-9 and TRBJ2-7): DTGVSQNPRHKITKRGQNVTFRCDPISEHNRLYWYRQTLGQGPEFLTYFQNEAQLEKSRLLSDRFSAERPKGSFSTLEIQRTEQGDSAMYLCPSSFQREQYFGPGTRLTVT.

In the case of this clone: Other nucleotide sequences from this sample produce the same CDR3. The J gene is TRBJ2-1, the V gene TRBV5-1; 12 bases match TRBD2. Germline V gives CDR1 SGHRS, CDR2 YFSETQ. The CDR3 extends over 15 amino acids. V was clipped by 2 bases and J by 6 bases; unmatched bases: 3. CDR3: CASSFPSGGANEQFF. The CDR3 bases are TGCGCCAGCAGCTTCCCTAGCGGGGGGGCCAATGAGCAGTTCTTC.

To note about this clone: Other DNA sequences in the same sample also yield this CDR3. The genes are TRBV11-2 and TRBJ1-1; D not certain. Per the germline V gene, CDR1 is SGHAT and CDR2 is FQNNGV. Trimming took 4 bases from V and 2 from J, leaving 8 bases between them. This CDR3 has 13 amino acids. CDR3 in DNA: TGTGCCAGCAGCTCAGACCGAAACACTGAAGCTTTCTTT. Amino acid sequence: CASSSDRNTEAFF.

This chain links TRBV15 with TRBJ2-5; 8 positions agree with TRBD1. The CDR3 is 15 amino acids. Germline V gene data show CDR1 as LNHNV and CDR2 as YYDKDF (reference sequence). J was trimmed by 9 bases and V by 4 bases; bases with no gene match: 13. The CDR3 bases are TGTGCCACCAGCATGGGACAGGCGCCCTTTGGGTCCCAGTACTTC. Protein product: CATSMGQAPFGSQYF.

In DNA form, the CDR3 reads TGTGCCAGCGGCCTTGGGGGGGTGTACGAGCAGTACTTC. Amino acids: CASGLGGVYEQYF. The genes are TRBV7-9 and TRBJ2-7; 7 positions match TRBD2. V was clipped by 8 bases and J by 4 bases; unmatched bases: 8. The CDR3 extends over 13 amino acids. Per germline, CDR1 SEHNR and CDR2 FQNEAQ (reference sequence). Variable domain in full (rest from reference TRBV7-9 and TRBJ2-7): DTGVSQNPRHKITKRGQNVTFRCDPISEHNRLYWYRQTLGQGPEFLTYFQNEAQLEKSRLLSDRFSAERPKGSFSTLEIQRTEQGDSAMYLCASGLGGVYEQYFGPGTRLTVT.

The V call is TRBV5-4, the J call TRBJ1-6, with 7 bases matching TRBD1. In germline, CDR1 is SGHNT, CDR2 YYREEE (reference sequence). The CDR3 extends over 15 amino acids. J was trimmed by 7 bases and V by 2 bases; bases with no gene match: 6. The CDR3 nucleotides are TGTGCCAGCAGCTTACAGGGGTCCAACAATTCACCCCTCCACTTT. Its translation is CASSLQGSNNSPLHF.